These 17 T cell receptor beta chains were all obtained from the same sample, sequenced in a study of cytomegalovirus exposure and HLA in healthy donors. Researchers ran the PCR with 60 Vbeta and 13 Jbeta primers. Sequencing used immunoSEQ multiplex PCR; TCRdb keeps in-frame clones, though not all of them. The sample holds 97,000 or so clones, approximately 9% seen once. Specimen: PBMCs. Receptors were obtained from a man aged 45 to 65 in good health and CMV-seropositive.

The rearrangement joins TRBV7-2 to TRBJ2-2; the D gene is possibly TRBD2 (6 bases). The germline V gene has CDR1 SGHTA and CDR2 FQGNSA. The CDR3 has 17 amino acids. The V end was cut by 5 bases, the J end by 0 bases, with 16 bases between. The CDR3 region has the DNA TGTGCCAGCAGCCGATACGGGACGGGAGCGAACACCGGGGAGCTGTTTTTT. Its protein is CASSRYGTGANTGELFF.

This clone occurred a few times. CDR3 sequence: CASSSPRSSYNEQFF. The CDR3 DNA reads TGTGCCAGCAGCTCCCCTAGGAGCTCCTACAATGAGCAGTTCTTC. The chain joins TRBV11-2 to TRBJ2-1, with D uncertain. The CDR3 spans 15 residues. V was clipped by 4 bases and J by 0 bases, with 10 bases between them. Germline CDR1 SGHAT, CDR2 FQNNGV.

This clone showed up just a few times. The chain carries TRBV7-9 and TRBJ2-1, with D tentatively TRBD2 (6 bases). V lost 4 bases, J lost 9 bases, and 19 bases lay in between. The CDR3 extends over 15 amino acids. Germline CDR1 is SEHNR and CDR2 is FQNEAQ (reference sequence). CDR3 sequence reads: CASSSQGGGSSEQFF. CDR3 sequence (DNA): TGTGCCAGCAGCTCTCAGGGAGGAGGGTCAAGTGAGCAGTTCTTC.

This clone was seen a few times. This sequence joins TRBV2 and TRBJ2-1; perhaps TRBD2 as D (5 bases). Germline CDR1 is SNHLY and CDR2 is FYNNEI. V was shortened by 5 bases and J by 9 bases, with 20 bases between the two germline ends. The CDR3 totals 15 residues. This chain's CDR3 is CASSPLGKEVIEQFF. CDR3 DNA sequence: TGTGCCAGCAGTCCACTAGGGAAAGAGGTTATTGAGCAGTTCTTC. The whole variable domain, filled in from reference TRBV2 and TRBJ2-1, reads EPEVTQTPSHQVTQMGQEVILRCVPISNHLYFYWYRQILGQKVEFLVSFYNNEISEKSEIFDDQFSVERPDGSNFTLKIRSTKLEDSAMYFCASSPLGKEVIEQFFGPGTRLTVL.

The chain is built from TRBV6-6 and TRBJ2-3, with 12 bases matching TRBD2. CDR1 MNHNY and CDR2 SVGAGI come from the germline V gene (reference sequence). The ends lost 2 bases at V and 5 bases at J; junction bases unmatched: 5. This CDR3 is built from 16 residues. The CDR3 DNA sequence: TGTGCCAGCAGTTACCGACTAGCGGGAGTAATAGATACGCAGTATTTT. It codes for CASSYRLAGVIDTQYF.

This clone has only a few counts. The V call is TRBV7-6, the J call TRBJ2-1, with D maybe TRBD1 (6 bases). Germline loops: CDR1 SGHVS, CDR2 FNYEAQ. Trimming removed 5 bases from V and 9 bases from J, with 32 bases in between. The CDR3 spans 19 residues. CDR3 residues: CASSRFRQDEPGSWGEQFF. In DNA form, the CDR3 reads TGTGCCAGCAGCCGGTTTAGACAGGACGAGCCTGGGTCTTGGGGTGAGCAGTTCTTC.

This rearrangement joins TRBV30 to TRBJ1-6; 10 bases align to TRBD1. Looked up from germline, CDR1 is GTSNPN and CDR2 is SVGIG (reference sequence). This CDR3 spans 14 amino acids. J lost 8 bases, V lost 1 base, and 2 bases had no gene match. The CDR3 DNA is TGTGCCTGGAGTGCCGACAGGGGGCATTCACCCCTCCACTTT. It codes for CAWSADRGHSPLHF.

The chain joins TRBV5-4 to TRBJ2-7, with D maybe TRBD2 (5 bases). Germline CDR1 SGHNT, CDR2 YYREEE (reference sequence). Deletions cut 0 bases from V and 2 bases from J, with 15 bases between. The CDR3 sequence is 16 residues long. The CDR3 bases are TGTGCCAGCAGCTTGGGAGGGTCTAGAGGAACCTACGAGCAGTACTTC. Translation gives CASSLGGSRGTYEQYF.

This clone was recorded a few times. This sequence joins TRBV30 and TRBJ2-3; 8 positions match TRBD2. With 2 bases clipped from V and 5 bases from J, the junction kept 9 bases outside the gene matches. This CDR3 contains 15 residues. Germline values: CDR1 GTSNPN, CDR2 SVGIG (reference sequence). CDR3 region: CAWSRVAGNLDTQYF. The DNA for the CDR3 is TGTGCCTGGAGTAGGGTAGCGGGAAACTTAGATACGCAGTATTTT. Full variable domain (rest looked up from reference TRBV30 and TRBJ2-3): SQTIHQWPATLVQPVGSPLSLECTVEGTSNPNLYWYRQAAGRGLQLLFYSVGIGQISSEVPQNLSASRPQDRQFILSSKKLLLSDSGFYLCAWSRVAGNLDTQYFGPGTRLTVL.

This clone was picked up a small number of times. V usage is TRBV28 and J usage is TRBJ2-2, with 8 nucleotides matching TRBD1. Germline values: CDR1 MDHEN, CDR2 SYDVKM. V lost 3 bases, J lost 5 bases, and 8 bases stayed unmatched. The CDR3 runs 16 residues. CDR3 bases: TGTGCCAGCAGTTTGTGGGGGACAGGCAAAACCGGGGAGCTGTTTTTT. This sequence encodes CASSLWGTGKTGELFF.

In DNA, the CDR3 is TGTGCCAGCTCACCGGGACAGCCTTCGAACACCGGGGAGCTGTTTTTT. This translates into CASSPGQPSNTGELFF. V is TRBV18 and J is TRBJ2-2, with 7 positions matching TRBD1. The CDR3 spans 16 residues. J was trimmed by 0 bases and V by 3 bases; bases with no gene match: 4. Germline V gene data show CDR1 as KGHSH and CDR2 as LQKENI.

In this sample, this clone turned up a few times. The chain carries TRBV18 and TRBJ2-2; no firm D call. Trimming took 1 base from V and 9 from J, leaving 9 bases between them. The CDR3 is made up of 13 amino acids. Germline V gene sequence: CDR1 KGHSH, CDR2 LQKENI. CDR3 protein: CASSPQPTWELFF. In nucleotides, the CDR3 is TGTGCCAGCTCACCACAACCGACTTGGGAGCTGTTTTTT. Complete variable domain (other parts from reference TRBV18 and TRBJ2-2): NAGVMQNPRHLVRRRGQEARLRCSPMKGHSHVYWYRQLPEEGLKFMVYLQKENIIDESGMPKERFSAEFPKEGPSILRIQQVVRGDSAAYFCASSPQPTWELFFGEGSRLTVL.

In this sample, this clone turned up a few times. The chain links TRBV5-4 to TRBJ2-6, with a tentative D call TRBD2 (6 bases). Germline V gene lookup returns CDR1 SGHNT and CDR2 YYREEE (reference sequence). The CDR3 spans 17 residues. Trimming removed 6 bases from V and 0 bases from J, with 16 bases in between. The CDR3 DNA sequence: TGTGCCAGCATGCCGGGACTGATACTCTCTGGGGCCAACGTCCTGACTTTC. This encodes CASMPGLILSGANVLTF.

The sample holds a few counts of this clone. This sequence joins TRBV7-6 and TRBJ2-3; possibly TRBD1 for D (7 bases). The V end lost 2 bases, the J end lost 3 bases, and 18 bases lay between the germline ends. Germline V gene data show CDR1 as SGHVS and CDR2 as FNYEAQ. This CDR3 spans 17 amino acids. CDR3 residues: CASSLHQGGVGTDTQYF. DNA of the CDR3: TGTGCCAGCAGCTTACATCAGGGGGGAGTTGGGACAGATACGCAGTATTTT.

This clone was counted only a few times. The chain joins TRBV30 to TRBJ1-3, with unresolved D. CDR3 size: 12 residues. The V gene's germline CDR1 is GTSNPN and CDR2 SVGIG (reference sequence). V gave up 4 bases and J gave up 4 bases, with 8 bases separating them. CDR3 protein: CAWNWEGNTIYF. The CDR3, as DNA: TGTGCCTGGAATTGGGAGGGAAACACCATATATTTT.

V gene TRBV19 combines with J gene TRBJ2-7; D perhaps matches TRBD1 (5 bases). Trimming stripped 2 bases from V and 2 bases from J, with 16 bases between. Germline V gene lookup returns CDR1 LNHDA and CDR2 SQIVND (reference sequence). The CDR3 has 16 residues. The CDR3 loop is CASSISGRVGTYEQYF. The CDR3 DNA reads TGTGCCAGTAGTATATCCGGCAGGGTCGGAACCTACGAGCAGTACTTC.

The V gene is TRBV7-2, the J gene TRBJ2-5, with 9 bases aligning to TRBD1. Germline values: CDR1 SGHTA, CDR2 FQGNSA. CDR3 length: 14 residues. V was pared by 1 base and J by 5 bases, with 2 bases of the junction left unmatched. This chain's CDR3 is CASSLGGTGETQYF. Written as DNA, the CDR3 is TGTGCCAGCAGCTTAGGAGGGACAGGGGAGACCCAGTACTTC.